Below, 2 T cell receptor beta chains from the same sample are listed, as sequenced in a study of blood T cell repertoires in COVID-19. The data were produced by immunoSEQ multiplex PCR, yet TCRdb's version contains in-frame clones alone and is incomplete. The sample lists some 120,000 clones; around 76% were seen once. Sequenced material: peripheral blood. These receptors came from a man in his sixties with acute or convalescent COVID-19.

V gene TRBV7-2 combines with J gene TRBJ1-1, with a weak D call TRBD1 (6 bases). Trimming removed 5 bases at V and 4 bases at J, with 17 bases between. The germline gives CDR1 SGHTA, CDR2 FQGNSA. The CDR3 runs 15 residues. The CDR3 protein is CASSERAGVTTEAFF. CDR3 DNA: TGTGCCAGCAGCGAAAGGGCAGGGGTGACCACTGAAGCTTTCTTT.

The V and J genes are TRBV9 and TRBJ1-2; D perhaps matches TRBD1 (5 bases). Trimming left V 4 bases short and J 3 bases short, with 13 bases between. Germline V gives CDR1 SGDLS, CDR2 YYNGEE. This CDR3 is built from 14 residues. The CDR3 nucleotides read TGTGCCAGCAGCCTCAGGGTAGGGTACTATGGCTACACCTTC. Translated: CASSLRVGYYGYTF.